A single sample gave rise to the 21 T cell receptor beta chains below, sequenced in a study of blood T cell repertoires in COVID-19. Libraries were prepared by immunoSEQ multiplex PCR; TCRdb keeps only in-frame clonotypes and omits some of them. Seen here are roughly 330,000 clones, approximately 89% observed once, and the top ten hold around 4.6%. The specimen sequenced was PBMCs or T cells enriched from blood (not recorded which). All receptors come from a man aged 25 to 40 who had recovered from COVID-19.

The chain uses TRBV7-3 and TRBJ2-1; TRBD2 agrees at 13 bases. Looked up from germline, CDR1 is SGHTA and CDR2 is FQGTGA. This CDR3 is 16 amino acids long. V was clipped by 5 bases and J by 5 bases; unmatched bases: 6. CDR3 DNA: TGTGCCAGCAGCCACGGACTAGCGGGAGCACACAATGAGCAGTTCTTC. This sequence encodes CASSHGLAGAHNEQFF. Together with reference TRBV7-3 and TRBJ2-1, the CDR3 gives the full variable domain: GAGVSQTPSNKVTEKGKYVELRCDPISGHTALYWYRQSLGQGPEFLIYFQGTGAADDSGLPNDRFFAVRPEGSVSTLKIQRTERGDSAVYLCASSHGLAGAHNEQFFGPGTRLTVL.

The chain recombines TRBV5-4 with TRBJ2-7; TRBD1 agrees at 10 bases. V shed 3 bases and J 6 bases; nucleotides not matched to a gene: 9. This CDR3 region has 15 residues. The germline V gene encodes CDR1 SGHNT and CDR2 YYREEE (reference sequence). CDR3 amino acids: CASSSGDRGRLEQYF. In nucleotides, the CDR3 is TGTGCCAGCAGCTCCGGGGACAGGGGACGCCTCGAGCAGTACTTC.

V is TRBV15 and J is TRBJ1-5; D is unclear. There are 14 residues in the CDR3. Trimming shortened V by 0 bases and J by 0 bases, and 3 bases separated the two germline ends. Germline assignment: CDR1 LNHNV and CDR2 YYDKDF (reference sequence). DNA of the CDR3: TGTGCCACCAGCAGAGAGTATAGCAATCAGCCCCAGCATTTT. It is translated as CATSREYSNQPQHF.

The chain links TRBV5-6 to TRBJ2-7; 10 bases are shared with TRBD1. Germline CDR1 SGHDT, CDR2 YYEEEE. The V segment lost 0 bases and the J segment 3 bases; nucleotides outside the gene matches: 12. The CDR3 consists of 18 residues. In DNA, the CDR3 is TGTGCCAGCAGCTTGGTTATTTTAGGGACAGGGGTGTACTACGAGCAGTACTTC. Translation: CASSLVILGTGVYYEQYF.

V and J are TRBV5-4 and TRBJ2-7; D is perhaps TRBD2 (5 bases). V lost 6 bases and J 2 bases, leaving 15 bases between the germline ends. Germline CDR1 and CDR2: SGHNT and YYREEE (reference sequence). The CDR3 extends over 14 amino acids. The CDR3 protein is CASKGETAAYEQYF. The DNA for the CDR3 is TGTGCCAGCAAGGGAGAAACGGCCGCCTACGAGCAGTACTTC.

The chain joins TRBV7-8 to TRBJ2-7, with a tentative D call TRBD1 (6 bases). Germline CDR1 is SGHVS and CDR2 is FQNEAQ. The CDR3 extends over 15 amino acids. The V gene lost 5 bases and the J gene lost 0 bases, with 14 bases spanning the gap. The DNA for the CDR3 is TGTGCCAGCAGCACGCACAGGGAAAGCTCCTACGAGCAGTACTTC. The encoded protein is CASSTHRESSYEQYF.

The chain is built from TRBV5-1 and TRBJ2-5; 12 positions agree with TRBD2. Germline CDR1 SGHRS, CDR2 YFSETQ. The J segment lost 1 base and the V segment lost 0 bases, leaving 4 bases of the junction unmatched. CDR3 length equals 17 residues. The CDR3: CASSLGTSGDLQETQYF. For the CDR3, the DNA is TGCGCCAGCAGCTTGGGGACTAGCGGGGACCTCCAAGAGACCCAGTACTTC.

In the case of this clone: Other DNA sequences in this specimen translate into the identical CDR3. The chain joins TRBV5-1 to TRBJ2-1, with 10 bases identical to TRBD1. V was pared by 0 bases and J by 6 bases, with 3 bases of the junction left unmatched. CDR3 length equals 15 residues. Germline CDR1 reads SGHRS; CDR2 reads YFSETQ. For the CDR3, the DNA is TGCGCCAGCAGCTTGGGGGGACAGGGGTTCAATGAGCAGTTCTTC. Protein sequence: CASSLGGQGFNEQFF.

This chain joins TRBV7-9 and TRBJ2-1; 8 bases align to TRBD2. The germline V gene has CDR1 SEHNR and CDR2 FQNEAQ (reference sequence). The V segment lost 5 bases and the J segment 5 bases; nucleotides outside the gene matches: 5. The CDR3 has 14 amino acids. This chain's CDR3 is CASSRAGEHNEQFF. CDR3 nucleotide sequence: TGTGCCAGCAGCCGAGCGGGGGAGCACAATGAGCAGTTCTTC.

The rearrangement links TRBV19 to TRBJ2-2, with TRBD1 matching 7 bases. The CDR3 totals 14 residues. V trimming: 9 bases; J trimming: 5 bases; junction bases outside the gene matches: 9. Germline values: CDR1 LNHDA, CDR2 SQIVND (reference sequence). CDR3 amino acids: CASLRQGVTGELFF. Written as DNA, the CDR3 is TGTGCCAGCCTCCGACAGGGTGTGACCGGGGAGCTGTTTTTT.

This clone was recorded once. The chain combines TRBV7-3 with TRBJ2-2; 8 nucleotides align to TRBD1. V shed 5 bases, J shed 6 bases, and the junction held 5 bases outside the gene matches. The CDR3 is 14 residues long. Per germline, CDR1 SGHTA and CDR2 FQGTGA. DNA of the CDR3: TGTGCCAGCAGCCCCAAGACAGGGGCCGGGGAGCTGTTTTTT. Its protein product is CASSPKTGAGELFF.

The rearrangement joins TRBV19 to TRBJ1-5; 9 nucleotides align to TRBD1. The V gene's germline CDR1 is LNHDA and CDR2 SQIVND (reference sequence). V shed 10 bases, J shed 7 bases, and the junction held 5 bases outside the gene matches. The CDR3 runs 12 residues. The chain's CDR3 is CATGTGRQPQHF. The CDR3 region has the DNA TGTGCCACCGGGACAGGGAGACAGCCCCAGCATTTT.

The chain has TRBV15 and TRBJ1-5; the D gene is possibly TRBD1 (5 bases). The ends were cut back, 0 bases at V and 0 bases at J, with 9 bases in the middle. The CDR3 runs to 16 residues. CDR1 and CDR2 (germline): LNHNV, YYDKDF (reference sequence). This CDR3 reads CATSRDRGLSNQPQHF. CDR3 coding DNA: TGTGCCACCAGCAGAGATCGGGGACTTAGCAATCAGCCCCAGCATTTT.

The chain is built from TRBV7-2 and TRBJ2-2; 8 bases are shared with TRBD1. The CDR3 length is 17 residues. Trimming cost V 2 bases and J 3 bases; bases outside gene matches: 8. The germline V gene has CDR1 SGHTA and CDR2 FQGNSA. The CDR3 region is CASSLTDRGLYTGELFF. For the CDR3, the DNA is TGTGCCAGCAGCTTAACCGACAGGGGACTTTACACCGGGGAGCTGTTTTTT.

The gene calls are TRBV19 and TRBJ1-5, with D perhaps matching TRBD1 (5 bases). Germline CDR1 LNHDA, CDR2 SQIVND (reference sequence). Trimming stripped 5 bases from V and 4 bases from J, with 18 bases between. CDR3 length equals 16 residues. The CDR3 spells CASSPDTNQGNQPQHF. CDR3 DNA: TGTGCCAGTAGTCCGGACACAAACCAGGGAAATCAGCCCCAGCATTTT.

CDR3 nucleotide sequence: TGTGCCAGCAGCTCACATAGCACAGATACGCAGTATTTT. Translating gives CASSSHSTDTQYF. The chain recombines TRBV6-5 with TRBJ2-3; D remains unclear. Deletions cut 6 bases from V and 0 bases from J, with 7 bases between. Germline CDR1 reads MNHEY; CDR2 reads SVGAGI. The CDR3 spans 13 residues.

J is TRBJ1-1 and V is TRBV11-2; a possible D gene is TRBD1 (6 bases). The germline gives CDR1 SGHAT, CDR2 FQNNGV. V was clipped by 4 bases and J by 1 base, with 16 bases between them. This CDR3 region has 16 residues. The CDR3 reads CASSSTSRGSNTEAFF. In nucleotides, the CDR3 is TGTGCCAGCAGCTCTACTTCCAGGGGTTCGAACACTGAAGCTTTCTTT.

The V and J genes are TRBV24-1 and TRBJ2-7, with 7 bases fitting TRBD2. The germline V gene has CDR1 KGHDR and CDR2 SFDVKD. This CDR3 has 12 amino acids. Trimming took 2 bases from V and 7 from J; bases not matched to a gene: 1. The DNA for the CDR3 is TGTGCCACCAGTGATTGGGAGGGGGAGCAGTACTTC. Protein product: CATSDWEGEQYF.

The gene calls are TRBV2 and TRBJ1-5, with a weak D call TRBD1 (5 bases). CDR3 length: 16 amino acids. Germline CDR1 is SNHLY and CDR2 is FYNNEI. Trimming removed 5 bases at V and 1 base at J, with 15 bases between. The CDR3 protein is CASSSWGGRSNQPQHF. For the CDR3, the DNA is TGTGCCAGCAGTTCTTGGGGGGGTAGAAGCAATCAGCCCCAGCATTTT.

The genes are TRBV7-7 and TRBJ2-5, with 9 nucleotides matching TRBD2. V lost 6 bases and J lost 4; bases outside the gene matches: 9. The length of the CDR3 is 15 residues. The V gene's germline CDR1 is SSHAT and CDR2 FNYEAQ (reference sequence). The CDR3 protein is CASRLGGGAAETQYF. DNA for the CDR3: TGTGCCAGCAGACTGGGCGGGGGGGCAGCAGAGACCCAGTACTTC.

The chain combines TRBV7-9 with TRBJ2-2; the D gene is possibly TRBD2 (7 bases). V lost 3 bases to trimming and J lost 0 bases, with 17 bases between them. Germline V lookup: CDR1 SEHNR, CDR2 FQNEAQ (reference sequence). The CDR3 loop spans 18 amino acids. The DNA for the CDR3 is TGTGCCAGCAGCTTCGGGGGGCGACAGAAGACGAACACCGGGGAGCTGTTTTTT. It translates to CASSFGGRQKTNTGELFF. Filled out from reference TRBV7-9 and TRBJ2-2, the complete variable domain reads DTGVSQNPRHKITKRGQNVTFRCDPISEHNRLYWYRQTLGQGPEFLTYFQNEAQLEKSRLLSDRFSAERPKGSFSTLEIQRTEQGDSAMYLCASSFGGRQKTNTGELFFGEGSRLTVL.